The 8 T cell receptor beta chains reported below all come from one sample, sequenced in a study of blood T cell repertoires in COVID-19. Generated by immunoSEQ multiplex PCR, the TCRdb table keeps only in-frame clones and is missing some. Of about 260,000 clones listed, around 90% are singletons. The source material was peripheral blood. Receptors originate from a woman aged 55-75 years with COVID-19, enrolled during active disease.

J is TRBJ2-5 and V is TRBV11-1; no clear D gene. CDR1 and CDR2 from the germline V gene are SGHAT and FQDESV (reference sequence). This CDR3 is 11 amino acids long. V dropped 3 bases and J dropped 4 bases, with 3 bases sitting between them. CDR3 in amino acids: CASSFGETQYF. The CDR3 coding sequence is TGTGCCAGCAGCTTCGGAGAGACCCAGTACTTC.

The chain joins TRBV14 to TRBJ2-1; 8 nucleotides line up with TRBD1. The CDR3 contains 15 residues. Trimming cost V 6 bases and J 2 bases; bases outside gene matches: 6. Germline assignment: CDR1 SGHDN and CDR2 FVKESK. The CDR3 DNA reads as TGTGCCAGCAGTCGACAGGGGCCGGCCTACAATGAGCAGTTCTTC. Its protein is CASSRQGPAYNEQFF.

This sequence joins TRBV7-3 and TRBJ2-7; D unclear. V was pared by 5 bases and J by 2 bases, with 16 bases between. The CDR3 is made up of 15 amino acids. Germline-derived CDR1 and CDR2 are SGHTA and FQGTGA. CDR3 coding DNA: TGTGCCAGCAGCACAGAGCCCCAAGGTCCCTACGAGCAGTACTTC. This encodes CASSTEPQGPYEQYF.

The chain joins TRBV5-1 to TRBJ2-3; 10 nucleotides match TRBD2. The germline V gene has CDR1 SGHRS and CDR2 YFSETQ. The CDR3 consists of 15 residues. V lost 4 bases, J lost 3 bases, and 5 bases stayed unmatched. The CDR3 here is CASSQGLAATDTQYF. CDR3 sequence (DNA): TGCGCCAGCAGCCAAGGACTAGCGGCAACAGATACGCAGTATTTT.

The table lists this clone with a few counts. CDR3 bases: TGTGCCAGCAGCCCAGGGACAGGGTCCGGCGAAGCTTTCTTT. It codes for CASSPGTGSGEAFF. The rearrangement uses TRBV11-2 and TRBJ1-1; 9 bases match TRBD1. Trimming at V came to 5 bases and at J to 8 bases, leaving 9 bases not matched to a gene. The CDR3 runs 14 residues. The germline CDR1 and CDR2 sequences are SGHAT and FQNNGV. The variable domain in full, with the rest retrieved from reference TRBV11-2 and TRBJ1-1, is EAGVAQSPRYKIIEKRQSVAFWCNPISGHATLYWYQQILGQGPKLLIQFQNNGVVDDSQLPKDRFSAERLKGVDSTLKIQPAKLEDSAVYLCASSPGTGSGEAFFGQGTRLTVV.

CDR3 sequence: CASSGVGGFHNSPLHF. The CDR3, as DNA: TGTGCCAGCAGCGGAGTCGGGGGGTTCCATAATTCACCCCTCCACTTT. The chain employs TRBV28 and TRBJ1-6, with D possibly being TRBD1 (5 bases). This CDR3 comprises 16 residues. Germline values: CDR1 MDHEN, CDR2 SYDVKM. V was cut by 6 bases and J by 5 bases, with 17 bases left in between.

The chain couples TRBV10-2 to TRBJ2-1; 7 bases match TRBD1. Germline CDR1 is WSHSY and CDR2 is SAAADI. The V and J ends lost 4 bases and 4 bases, in that order; junction bases with no gene match: 10. The CDR3 is 16 amino acids. Here the CDR3 reads CASSARTGGAYNEQFF. CDR3 nucleotide sequence: TGCGCCAGCAGTGCCCGGACAGGTGGGGCTTACAATGAGCAGTTCTTC.

The chain joins TRBV27 to TRBJ2-2, with 8 bases aligning to TRBD2. Unmatched junction bases numbered 22, after V lost 5 bases and J lost 5 bases. CDR3 length: 20 residues. CDR1 and CDR2 from the germline V gene are MNHEY and SMNVEV (reference sequence). The CDR3, as DNA: TGTGCCAGCAGTGCTGGGCTAGCGGGCTCATGGGCCGAGGGGACCGGGGAGCTGTTTTTT. It codes for CASSAGLAGSWAEGTGELFF.